The sequence of this TCR beta chain was determined in a study of Tregs in tolerant kidney transplant recipients. With V trimmed by 6 bases and J by 3 bases, 7 bases remained unmatched. CDR3 size: 15 residues. Germline V gene data show CDR1 as MRHNA and CDR2 as SNTAGT. Clones were sequenced by immunoSEQ multiplex PCR, and TCRdb holds only the in-frame ones, with some missing. Seen here are tens of thousands of clones, roughly 93% observed once, and the top ten hold 0.46%. The TCR sequence derives from a human donor who received a combined kidney and bone marrow transplant. The rearrangement uses TRBV6-4 and TRBJ1-2; 10 positions match TRBD1. Material: CD4+ T cells from blood, obtained before the transplant. CDR3 sequence: CASSPGTGAYYGYTF. DNA for the CDR3: TGTGCCAGCAGCCCCGGGACAGGGGCATACTATGGCTACACCTTC.